These T cell receptor beta chains were read from a single sample in a study of T cell responses to AZD1222 COVID-19 vaccine. Profiling relied on immunoSEQ multiplex PCR, and the TCRdb table lists in-frame clones only, not all of them. The table shows around 200,000 clones, with 94% occurring only once. Sequences were derived from peripheral blood, sampled 28 days after the second AZD1222 dose. Source of these receptors: an adult who received the AZD1222 COVID-19 vaccine. Each CDR3 is given with its conserved first and last residue. Fields, in order: J gene, D gene, clone size, V gene, CDR3 protein, CDR3 DNA. A D gene is named only where the DNA matches it firmly. A clone size is listed for some rows: how often the clone was seen (once, few, many), or a class if it is expanded.

j_gene: TRBJ1-5
d_gene: .
abundance: .
v_gene: TRBV2
CDR3aa: CASSEGLGEGQPQHF
CDR3nt: TGTGCCAGCAGTGAAGGCCTGGGGGAGGGTCAGCCCCAGCATTTT

j_gene: TRBJ1-4
d_gene: .
abundance: once
v_gene: TRBV18
CDR3aa: CASSPKTGGFNEKLFF
CDR3nt: TGTGCCAGCTCACCGAAGACAGGTGGATTTAATGAAAAACTGTTTTTT

j_gene: TRBJ1-5
d_gene: .
abundance: .
v_gene: TRBV12-3/TRBV12-4
CDR3aa: CASSLASNQPQHF
CDR3nt: TGTGCCAGCAGTTTAGCTAGCAATCAGCCCCAGCATTTT

j_gene: TRBJ1-6
d_gene: .
abundance: .
v_gene: TRBV6-6
CDR3aa: CASSHGADYNSPLHF
CDR3nt: TGTGCCAGCAGTCACGGGGCAGACTATAATTCACCCCTCCACTTT

j_gene: TRBJ2-7
d_gene: .
abundance: .
v_gene: TRBV13
CDR3aa: CASSLGLSAYEQYF
CDR3nt: TGTGCCAGCAGCTTAGGCCTTTCAGCCTACGAGCAGTACTTC

j_gene: TRBJ2-3
d_gene: .
abundance: .
v_gene: TRBV7-6
CDR3aa: CASSLEAGSTDTQYF
CDR3nt: TGTGCCAGCAGCCTAGAGGCCGGGAGCACAGATACGCAGTATTTT

j_gene: TRBJ2-7
d_gene: TRBD1
abundance: .
v_gene: TRBV5-4
CDR3aa: CASSLGQAISYEQYF
CDR3nt: TGTGCCAGCAGCTTAGGACAGGCGATCTCCTACGAGCAGTACTTC

j_gene: TRBJ1-2
d_gene: .
abundance: .
v_gene: TRBV6-5
CDR3aa: CASSYYPAANYGYTF
CDR3nt: TGTGCCAGCAGTTACTATCCAGCTGCTAACTATGGCTACACCTTC

j_gene: TRBJ2-6
d_gene: .
abundance: .
v_gene: TRBV11-3
CDR3aa: CASSLVGGAGANVLTF
CDR3nt: TGTGCCAGCAGCTTAGTGGGGGGGGCCGGGGCCAACGTCCTGACTTTC

j_gene: TRBJ2-1
d_gene: .
abundance: .
v_gene: TRBV27
CDR3aa: CASSLQGSYNEQFF
CDR3nt: TGTGCCAGCAGCCTACAGGGTTCGTACAATGAGCAGTTCTTC